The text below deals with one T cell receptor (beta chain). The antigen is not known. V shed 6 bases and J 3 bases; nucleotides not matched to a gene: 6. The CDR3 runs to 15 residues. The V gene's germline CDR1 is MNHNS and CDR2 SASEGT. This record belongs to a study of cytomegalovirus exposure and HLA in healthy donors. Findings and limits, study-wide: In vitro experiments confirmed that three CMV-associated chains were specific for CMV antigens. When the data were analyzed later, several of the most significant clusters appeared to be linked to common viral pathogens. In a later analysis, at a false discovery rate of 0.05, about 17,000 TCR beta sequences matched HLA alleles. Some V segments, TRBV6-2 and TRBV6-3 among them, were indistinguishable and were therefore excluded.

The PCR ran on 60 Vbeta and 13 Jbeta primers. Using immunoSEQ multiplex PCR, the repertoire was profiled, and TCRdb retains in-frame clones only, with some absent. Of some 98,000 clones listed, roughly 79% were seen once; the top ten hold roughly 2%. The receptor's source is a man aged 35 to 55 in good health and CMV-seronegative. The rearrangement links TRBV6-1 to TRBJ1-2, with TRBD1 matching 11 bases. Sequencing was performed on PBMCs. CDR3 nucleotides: TGTGCCAGCAGCTTCTCGGGACAGGGGGACTATGGCTACACCTTC. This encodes CASSFSGQGDYGYTF.